This entry features one T cell receptor (beta chain) sequence. A clone one base away is much larger, so this may be a read error. Since the CDR3 does not end with the conserved phenylalanine or tryptophan, this likely comes from a read error. This sample is part of a study of T-cell reconstitution after alpha-beta-depleted transplantation in children. Researchers prepared the TCRbeta library using unique molecular identifiers, the study reports. MiXCR, run by TCRdb on the PCR reads, gives a single entry per CDR3 protein. The repertoire holds 200,000 to 250,000 distinct CDR3 sequences, with approximately 9.9% as singletons. The TCR was taken from a human donor who donated a stem cell graft to a child with SCID. The input for sequencing was PBMCs from the stem cell graft donor, taken from the stem cell graft.

CDR3: CASKKGTVNSPLHY. The CDR3 DNA reads as TGTGCCAGCAAAAAAGGGACGGTGAATTCACCCCTCCACTAT. This chain connects TRBV28 to TRBJ1-6, with D perhaps TRBD1 (5 bases). The V gene lost 7 bases and the J gene lost 7 bases, with 14 bases spanning the gap. Germline V gives CDR1 MDHEN, CDR2 SYDVKM. The CDR3 has 14 amino acids.